The rows below give T cell receptor beta chains drawn from one sample of a study of T cells in Graves' hyperthyroidism and ophthalmopathy. TCRdb reanalysed the multiplex PCR reads using MiXCR and keeps one entry per CDR3 protein. The sample has 350,000 to 400,000 distinct CDR3 sequences; about 15% are singletons. Source material: blood. The receptor set was obtained from a woman aged 30 to 39 with Graves' hyperthyroidism. CDR3s include the opening cysteine and the closing phenylalanine or tryptophan. Fields, in order: V gene, clone size, J gene, D gene, CDR3 DNA, CDR3 protein. D genes are given only for firm matches. Expanded clones get a size class; other rows say once, few or many, or leave the size out.

>TRBV7-2|.|TRBJ2-7|.
TGTGCCAGCAGTTCGACAGGCCCCTACGAGCAGTACTTC
CASSSTGPYEQYF
>TRBV11-3|few|TRBJ2-1|TRBD2
TGTGCCAGCAGCTTTTATACTAGCGGAAGCTCCTACAATGAGCAGTTCTTC
CASSFYTSGSSYNEQFF
>TRBV19|.|TRBJ2-2|.
TGTGCCAGTAGTATTACAGCTTATACCGGGGAGCTGTTTTTT
CASSITAYTGELFF
>TRBV12-3/TRBV12-4|many|TRBJ1-4|TRBD1
TGTGCCAGCAGGAACAGGGGGCGGGGTGAAAAACTGTTTTTT
CASRNRGRGEKLFF
>TRBV6-5|few|TRBJ2-7|TRBD2
TGTGCCAGCAGTTCCGAGGGACTAGCCTCCTACGAGCAGTACTTC
CASSSEGLASYEQYF
>TRBV9|few|TRBJ2-3|.
TGTGCCAGCAGCGTAGGACCGGCAGATACGCAGTATTTT
CASSVGPADTQYF
>TRBV2|many|TRBJ2-7|.
TGTGCCAGCGGTCAGATCTACGAGCAGTACTTC
CASGQIYEQYF
>TRBV5-4|few|TRBJ2-1|TRBD2
TGTGCCAGCAGCACAGGGGGACTAGCGGATTACAATGAGCAGTTCTTC
CASSTGGLADYNEQFF
>TRBV5-1|few|TRBJ1-1|.
TGCGCCAGCAGCTCGCGTACAGGGAAGAACACTGAAGCTTTCTTT
CASSSRTGKNTEAFF
>TRBV7-3|.|TRBJ1-4|TRBD1
TGTGCCAGCAGCTTAAACGGAGGGGGCGCGGGGACTAATGAAAAACTGTTTTTT
CASSLNGGGAGTNEKLFF
>TRBV3-1|few|TRBJ2-2|.
TGTGCCAGCAGGGGAATTGGGGCCGGGGAGCTGTTTTTT
CASRGIGAGELFF
>TRBV2|many|TRBJ1-6|.
TGTGCCAGCAGTTTCGGGGGCGGCTCCTATAATTCACCCCTCCACTTT
CASSFGGGSYNSPLHF
>TRBV19|many|TRBJ2-5|TRBD2
TGTGCCAGTAGCCGGACTAGCGGGAGCCCAGAGACCCAGTACTTC
CASSRTSGSPETQYF
>TRBV6-5|many|TRBJ1-2|.
TGTGCCAGCAGTTACTCGGGGGGCAGGACGGGGGCCTATGGCTACACCTTC
CASSYSGGRTGAYGYTF
>TRBV18|many|TRBJ2-1|TRBD2
TGTGCCAGCTCACGACTTCAACTAGCGACGCGTTTTCATGAGCAGTTCTTC
CASSRLQLATRFHEQFF
>TRBV2|many|TRBJ1-1|.
TGTGCCAGCAGGGGGAACACTGAAGCTTTCTTT
CASRGNTEAFF
>TRBV18|many|TRBJ1-4|.
TGTGCCAGCAAACAAGACCCTAATGAAAAACTGTTTTTT
CASKQDPNEKLFF
>TRBV2|.|TRBJ1-6|TRBD1
TGTGCCACCGGCAGGGACCGGGACAGGGGGAATTCACCCCTCCACTTT
CATGRDRDRGNSPLHF
>TRBV7-2|.|TRBJ1-1|.
TGTGCCAGCAGCTTTACGCCAGCTAACACTGAAGCTTTCTTT
CASSFTPANTEAFF
>TRBV3-1|many|TRBJ2-5|.
TGTGCCAGCAGAAAGGTTCAAGAGACCCAGTACTTC
CASRKVQETQYF
>TRBV27|.|TRBJ2-7|.
TGTGCCAACAGTTTATCGAGCGGTTACGAGCAGTACTTC
CANSLSSGYEQYF
>TRBV6-1|.|TRBJ2-1|TRBD2
TGTGCCAGCAGTAGGACTAGCGGGACGGGCTACAATGAGCAGTTCTTC
CASSRTSGTGYNEQFF